The clone carrying this TCR beta chain was detected once. Repertoires were generated with immunoSEQ multiplex PCR, while TCRdb's copy carries only in-frame clones and drops some. Of 120,000 to 150,000 clones listed, around 84% are singletons. The CDR3 is 18 amino acids. V shed 3 bases, J shed 3 bases, and the junction held 14 bases outside the gene matches. Germline V gene sequence: CDR1 SGHVS, CDR2 FQNEAQ. This record belongs to a study of blood T cell repertoires in COVID-19. Study in general: Both acute and convalescent COVID-19 samples were obtained from the United States, Italy and Spain.

Study members were between about 18 and 100 years old and lived in 24 US regions. Clinical histories supplied by participants themselves formed the basis of cohort assignment. The chain recombines TRBV7-8 with TRBJ2-7; TRBD2 matches at 10 bases. Sequencing was carried out using PBMCs or T cells enriched from blood (not recorded which). The sequence came from a woman between 50 and 59 years old who had been exposed to COVID-19. CDR3 in DNA: TGTGCCAGCAGCTTGTCTTTTAGCGGGGGGCCGATTATCTACGAGCAGTACTTC. Protein sequence: CASSLSFSGGPIIYEQYF.